This entry describes one TCR beta chain. The antigen is unknown. This record belongs to a study of shared clonotypes between healthy human individuals. Trimming removed 4 bases from V and 5 bases from J; junction bases left unmatched: 8. The germline CDR1 and CDR2 sequences are SGHDT and YYEEEE. The CDR3 extends over 14 amino acids. An even split of each subset's genomic DNA across several immunoSEQ plates was performed. TCRdb keeps only in-frame clones here, not all; method: immunoSEQ multiplex PCR. The sample lists 2.3 million or so clones; 93% were seen once. Study-level findings and limits: Researchers found naive subsets generally carried larger estimated richness than memory subsets. Few donors restricted represented genetic and exposure-history diversity.

The TCR comes from a young man in good health. Some clones in this sample may be carry-over from other donors' samples. Material: naive CD4+ T cells from PBMCs. Noted subset: CD45RA+ positively selected. The rearrangement links TRBV5-6 to TRBJ2-5; 7 nucleotides line up with TRBD2. As DNA, the CDR3 is TGTGCCAGCAGCCCGGGTCGGGGAGGGGAGACCCAGTACTTC. Its translation: CASSPGRGGETQYF.